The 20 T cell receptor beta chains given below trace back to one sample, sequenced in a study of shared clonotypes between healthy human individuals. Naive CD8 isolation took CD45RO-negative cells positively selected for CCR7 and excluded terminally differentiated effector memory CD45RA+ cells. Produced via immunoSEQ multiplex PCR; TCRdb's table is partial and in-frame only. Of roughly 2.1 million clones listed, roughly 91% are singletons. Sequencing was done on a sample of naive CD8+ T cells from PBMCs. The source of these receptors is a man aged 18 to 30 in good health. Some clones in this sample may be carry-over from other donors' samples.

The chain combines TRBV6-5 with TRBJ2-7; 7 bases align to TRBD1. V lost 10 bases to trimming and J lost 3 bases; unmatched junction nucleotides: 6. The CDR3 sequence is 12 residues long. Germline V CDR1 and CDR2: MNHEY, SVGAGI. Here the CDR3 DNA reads TGTGCCACCGGACAGGAAGACTACGAGCAGTACTTC. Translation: CATGQEDYEQYF.

CDR3 amino acids: CASSPPGSIISYEQYF. The DNA of the CDR3 is TGTGCCAGCAGTCCGCCGGGATCTATTATCTCCTACGAGCAGTACTTC. The J gene is TRBJ2-7, the V gene TRBV28, with D perhaps matching TRBD2 (5 bases). Germline lookup yields CDR1 MDHEN and CDR2 SYDVKM. The CDR3 has 16 residues. Trimming left V 5 bases short and J 0 bases short, with 17 bases between.

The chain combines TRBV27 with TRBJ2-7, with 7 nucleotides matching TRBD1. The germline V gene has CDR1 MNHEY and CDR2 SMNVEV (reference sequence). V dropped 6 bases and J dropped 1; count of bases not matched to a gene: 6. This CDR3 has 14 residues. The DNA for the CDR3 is TGTGCCAGCAGGCATACAGGGGAATCCTACGAGCAGTACTTC. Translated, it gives CASRHTGESYEQYF.

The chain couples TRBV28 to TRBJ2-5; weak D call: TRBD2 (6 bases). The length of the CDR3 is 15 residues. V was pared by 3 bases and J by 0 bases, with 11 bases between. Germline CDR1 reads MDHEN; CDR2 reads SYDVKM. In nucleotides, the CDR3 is TGTGCCAGCAGTTTCCTCCTAGCGAACCAAGAGACCCAGTACTTC. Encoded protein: CASSFLLANQETQYF.

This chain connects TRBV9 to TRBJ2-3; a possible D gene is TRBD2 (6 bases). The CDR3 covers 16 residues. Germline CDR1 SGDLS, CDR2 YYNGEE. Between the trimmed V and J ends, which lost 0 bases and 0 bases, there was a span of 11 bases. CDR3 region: CASSVASGHSTDTQYF. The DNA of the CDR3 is TGTGCCAGCAGCGTAGCAAGCGGGCACAGCACAGATACGCAGTATTTT.

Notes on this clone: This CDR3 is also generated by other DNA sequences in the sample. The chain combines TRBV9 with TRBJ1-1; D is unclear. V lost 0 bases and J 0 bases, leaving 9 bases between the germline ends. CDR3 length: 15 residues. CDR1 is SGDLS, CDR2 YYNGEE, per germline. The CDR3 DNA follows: TGTGCCAGCAGCGTAGACGGGGATTTGAACACTGAAGCTTTCTTT. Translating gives CASSVDGDLNTEAFF.

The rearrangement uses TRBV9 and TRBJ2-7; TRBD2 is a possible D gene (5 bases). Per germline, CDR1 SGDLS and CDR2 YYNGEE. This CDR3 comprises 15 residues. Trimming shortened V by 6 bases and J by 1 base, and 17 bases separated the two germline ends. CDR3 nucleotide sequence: TGTGCCAGCACCCCCGGCGCTAGCTCATCCTACGAGCAGTACTTC. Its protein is CASTPGASSSYEQYF.

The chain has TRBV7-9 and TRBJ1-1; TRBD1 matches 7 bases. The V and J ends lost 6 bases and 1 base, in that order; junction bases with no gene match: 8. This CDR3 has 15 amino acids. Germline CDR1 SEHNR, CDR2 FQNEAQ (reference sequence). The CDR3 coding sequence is TGTGCCAGCAGACAAACCACAGGGGAGAACACTGAAGCTTTCTTT. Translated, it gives CASRQTTGENTEAFF.

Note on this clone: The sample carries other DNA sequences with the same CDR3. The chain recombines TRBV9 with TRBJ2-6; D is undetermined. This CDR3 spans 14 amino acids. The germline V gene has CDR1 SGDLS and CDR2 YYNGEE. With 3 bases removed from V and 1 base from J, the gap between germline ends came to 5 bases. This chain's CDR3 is CASSGPSGANVLTF. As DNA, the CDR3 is TGTGCCAGCAGCGGGCCTTCTGGGGCCAACGTCCTGACTTTC.

The CDR3 DNA follows: TGCGCCAGCAGCCAAGTCCTAGCGGGGAACATTCAGTACTTC. Translation gives CASSQVLAGNIQYF. The chain recombines TRBV4-1 with TRBJ2-4; 9 bases line up with TRBD2. The length of the CDR3 is 14 residues. Germline assignment: CDR1 MGHRA and CDR2 YSYEKL. Trimming took 1 base from V and 7 from J; bases not matched to a gene: 2.

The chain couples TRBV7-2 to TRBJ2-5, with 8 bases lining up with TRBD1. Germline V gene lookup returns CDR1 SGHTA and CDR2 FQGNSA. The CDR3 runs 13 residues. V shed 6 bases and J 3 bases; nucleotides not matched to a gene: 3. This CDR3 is CASSKDREETQYF. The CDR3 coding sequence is TGTGCCAGCAGTAAGGACAGGGAAGAGACCCAGTACTTC.

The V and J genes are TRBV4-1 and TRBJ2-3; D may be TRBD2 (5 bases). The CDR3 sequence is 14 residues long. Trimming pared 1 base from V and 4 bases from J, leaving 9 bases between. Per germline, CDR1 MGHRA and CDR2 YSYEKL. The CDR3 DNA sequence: TGCGCCAGCAGCCAAGGGAGGCGAGCAGATACGCAGTATTTT. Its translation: CASSQGRRADTQYF.

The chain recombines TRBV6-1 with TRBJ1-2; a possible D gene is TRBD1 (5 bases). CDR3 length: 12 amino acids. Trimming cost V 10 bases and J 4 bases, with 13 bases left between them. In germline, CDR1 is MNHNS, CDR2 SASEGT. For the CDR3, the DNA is TGTGCCACCGCAGGGTCCGGCTATGGCTACACCTTC. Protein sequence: CATAGSGYGYTF.

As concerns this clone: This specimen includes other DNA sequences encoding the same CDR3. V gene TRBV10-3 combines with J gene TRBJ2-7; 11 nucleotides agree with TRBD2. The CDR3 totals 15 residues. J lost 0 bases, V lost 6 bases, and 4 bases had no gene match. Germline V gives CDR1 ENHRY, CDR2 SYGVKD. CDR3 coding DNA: TGTGCCATCAGCGCGGGGACTAGCGGCTCCTACGAGCAGTACTTC. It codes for CAISAGTSGSYEQYF.

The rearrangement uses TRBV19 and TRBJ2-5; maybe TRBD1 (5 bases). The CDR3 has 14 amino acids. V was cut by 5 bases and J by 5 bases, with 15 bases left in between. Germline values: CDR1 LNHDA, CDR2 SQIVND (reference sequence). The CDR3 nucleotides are TGTGCCAGTAGTCCCAGGGTGACCTCCGAGACCCAGTACTTC. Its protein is CASSPRVTSETQYF.

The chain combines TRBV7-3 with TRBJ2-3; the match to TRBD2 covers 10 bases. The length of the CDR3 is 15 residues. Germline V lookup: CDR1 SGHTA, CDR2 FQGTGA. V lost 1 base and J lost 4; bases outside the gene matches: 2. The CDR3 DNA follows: TGTGCCAGCAGCTTAATAGCGGGAGGCCCAGATACGCAGTATTTT. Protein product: CASSLIAGGPDTQYF.

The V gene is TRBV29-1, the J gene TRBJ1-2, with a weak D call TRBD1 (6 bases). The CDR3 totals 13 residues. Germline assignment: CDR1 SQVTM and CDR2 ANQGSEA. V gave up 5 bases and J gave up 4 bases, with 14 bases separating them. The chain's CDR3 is CSVRGLGAYGYTF. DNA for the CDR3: TGCAGCGTTCGAGGACTGGGGGCCTATGGCTACACCTTC.

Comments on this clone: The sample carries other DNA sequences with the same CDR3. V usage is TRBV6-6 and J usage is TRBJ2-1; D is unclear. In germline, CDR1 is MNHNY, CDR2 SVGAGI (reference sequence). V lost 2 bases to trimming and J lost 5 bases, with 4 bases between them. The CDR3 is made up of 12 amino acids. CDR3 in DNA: TGTGCCAGCAGTTACGGCAACAATGAGCAGTTCTTC. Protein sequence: CASSYGNNEQFF.

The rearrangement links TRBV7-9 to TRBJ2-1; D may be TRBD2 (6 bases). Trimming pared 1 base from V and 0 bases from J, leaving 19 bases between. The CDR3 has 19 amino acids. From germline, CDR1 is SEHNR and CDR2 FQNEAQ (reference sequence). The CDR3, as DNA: TGTGCCAGCAGCTTAGATGGGGGAGGCTATTCCAACTCCTACAATGAGCAGTTCTTC. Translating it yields CASSLDGGGYSNSYNEQFF.

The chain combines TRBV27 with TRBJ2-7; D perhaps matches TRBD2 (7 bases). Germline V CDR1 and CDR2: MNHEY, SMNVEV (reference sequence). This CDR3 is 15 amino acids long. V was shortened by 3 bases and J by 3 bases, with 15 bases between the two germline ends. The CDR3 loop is CASSLGRGPLYEQYF. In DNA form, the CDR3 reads TGTGCCAGCAGTTTGGGGCGGGGGCCACTCTACGAGCAGTACTTC.